Listed below are T cell receptor beta chains from one sample, sequenced in a study of post-analysis software for immune sequencing data. TCRdb recomputed calls from the PCR reads with MiXCR, one row per CDR3 protein. The profile shows about 540,000 distinct CDR3 sequences, around a third of them singletons. Sequencing was performed on blood. The receptors here all came from a girl aged 2-17 years with multiple sclerosis. CDR3s include the opening cysteine and the closing phenylalanine or tryptophan. The D gene is left open where the match is weak. Clone size appears in some rows only: once, few, many, or a class for an expanded clone.

TRBJ1-4	-	-	TRBV20-1	CSAAPPGRGNEKLFF	TGCAGTGCTGCCCCTCCGGGACGGGGAAATGAAAAACTGTTTTTT
TRBJ2-1	-	-	TRBV7-9	CASSGVSHNEQFF	TGTGCCAGCAGCGGGGTGTCCCACAATGAGCAGTTCTTC
TRBJ1-2	-	TRBD1	TRBV7-2	CASSLGRTGGYNYGYTF	TGTGCCAGCAGCTTAGGAAGGACAGGGGGCTATAACTATGGCTACACCTTC
TRBJ2-7	few	TRBD2	TRBV3-1	CASSQGAGGSYEQYF	TGTGCCAGCAGCCAAGGAGCGGGGGGTTCCTACGAGCAGTACTTC
TRBJ2-7	-	TRBD2	TRBV29-1	CSVESGGEQYF	TGCAGCGTTGAGTCCGGGGGGGAGCAGTACTTC
TRBJ2-1	-	-	TRBV10-3	CAIGRGHEQFF	TGTGCCATCGGGAGGGGGCATGAGCAGTTCTTC
TRBJ2-5	few	-	TRBV9	CASSVGPSQETQYF	TGTGCCAGCAGCGTAGGACCAAGTCAAGAGACCCAGTACTTC
TRBJ2-7	-	TRBD1	TRBV28	CASSLTPTGEEQYF	TGTGCCAGCAGTTTAACCCCGACAGGGGAAGAGCAGTACTTC
TRBJ2-1	-	TRBD2	TRBV2	CASRKAGGPYNEQFF	TGTGCCAGCAGGAAAGCGGGGGGCCCCTACAATGAGCAGTTCTTC
TRBJ2-5	many	TRBD2	TRBV3-1	CASSQGTSGGQETQYF	TGTGCCAGCAGCCAAGGGACTAGCGGGGGGCAAGAGACCCAGTACTTC
TRBJ2-5	-	TRBD1	TRBV5-1	CASSPGQAEETQYF	TGCGCCAGCAGTCCAGGACAGGCGGAGGAGACCCAGTACTTC
TRBJ2-3	few	TRBD2	TRBV7-2	CASSPGGARGGTDTQYF	TGTGCCAGCAGCCCCGGTGGGGCGCGGGGGGGCACAGATACGCAGTATTTT
TRBJ2-3	-	TRBD2	TRBV20-1	CSAVGAGGGNTQYF	TGCAGTGCTGTCGGAGCGGGGGGCGGGAATACGCAGTATTTT
TRBJ2-7	few	-	TRBV6-1	CASTNSRASSYEQYF	TGTGCCAGCACGAATAGCCGCGCGAGCTCCTACGAGCAGTACTTC
TRBJ2-7	-	TRBD1	TRBV6-6	CASSRGQGFDYEQYF	TGTGCCAGCAGCCGAGGACAGGGGTTTGATTACGAGCAGTACTTC
TRBJ2-7	few	TRBD1	TRBV4-1	CASSQGPKTGTYEQYF	TGCGCCAGCAGCCAAGGTCCTAAGACAGGGACCTACGAGCAGTACTTC
TRBJ1-1	-	TRBD1	TRBV5-6	CASSLFGTGWNTEAFF	TGTGCCAGCAGCTTATTTGGGACAGGATGGAACACTGAAGCTTTCTTT
TRBJ2-7	-	TRBD1	TRBV12-3/TRBV12-4	CASRMTGVSYEQYF	TGTGCCAGCAGGATGACAGGGGTCTCCTACGAGCAGTACTTC
TRBJ2-7	many	TRBD2	TRBV6-5	CASSYRTSGGPYEQYF	TGTGCCAGCAGTTACCGCACTAGCGGGGGGCCCTACGAGCAGTACTTC
TRBJ1-4	-	-	TRBV6-6	CASTSGTRGEKLFF	TGTGCCAGCACCTCAGGGACCCGGGGGGAAAAACTGTTTTTT
TRBJ2-5	-	-	TRBV24-1	CATSDRAGSGAETQYF	TGTGCCACCAGTGACCGGGCTGGGTCGGGCGCGGAGACCCAGTACTTC
TRBJ2-5	-	-	TRBV6-1	CASSDGNRGGGETQYF	TGTGCCAGCAGTGACGGAAACAGGGGAGGGGGAGAGACCCAGTACTTC
TRBJ2-3	few	-	TRBV6-6	CASEQGPDTQYF	TGTGCCAGCGAACAGGGACCAGATACGCAGTATTTT
TRBJ2-7	-	-	TRBV20-1	CSAGRGTRSYEQYF	TGCAGTGCGGGACGCGGGACCCGCTCCTACGAGCAGTACTTC
TRBJ2-1	-	-	TRBV28	CECGNEQFF	TGCGAGTGCGGGAATGAGCAGTTCTTC
TRBJ2-5	-	-	TRBV5-1	CASAGGSAGETQYF	TGCGCCAGCGCGGGCGGGTCGGCGGGAGAGACCCAGTACTTC
TRBJ2-1	few	TRBD2	TRBV4-1	CASSQDQGLAGQNEQFF	TGCGCCAGCAGCCAAGATCAGGGACTAGCGGGGCAGAATGAGCAGTTCTTC